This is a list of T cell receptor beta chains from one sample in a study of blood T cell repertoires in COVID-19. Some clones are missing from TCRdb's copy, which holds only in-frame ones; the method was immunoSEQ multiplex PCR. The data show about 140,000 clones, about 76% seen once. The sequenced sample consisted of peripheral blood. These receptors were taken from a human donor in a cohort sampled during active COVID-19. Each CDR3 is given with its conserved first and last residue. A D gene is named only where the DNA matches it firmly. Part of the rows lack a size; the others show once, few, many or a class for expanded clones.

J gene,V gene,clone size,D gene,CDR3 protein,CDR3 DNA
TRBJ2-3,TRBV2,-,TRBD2,CASSRTSGQVADTQYF,TGTGCCAGCAGTCGGACTAGCGGGCAGGTTGCAGATACGCAGTATTTT
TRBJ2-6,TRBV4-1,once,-,CASSQAWVASGANVLTF,TGCGCCAGCAGCCAAGCGTGGGTAGCCTCTGGGGCCAACGTCCTGACTTTC
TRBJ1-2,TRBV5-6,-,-,CASSLGVQGNYYGYTF,TGTGCCAGCAGCTTGGGCGTACAGGGAAATTACTATGGCTACACCTTC
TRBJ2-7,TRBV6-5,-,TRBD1,CASRKSLDRLYEQYF,TGTGCCAGCAGGAAATCCCTGGACAGGCTCTACGAGCAGTACTTC
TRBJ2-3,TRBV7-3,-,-,CASSPSGSTDTQYF,TGTGCCAGCAGCCCGAGCGGTAGCACAGATACGCAGTATTTT
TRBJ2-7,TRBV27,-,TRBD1,CASRTGGGHEQYF,TGTGCCAGCAGAACAGGGGGAGGCCACGAGCAGTACTTC
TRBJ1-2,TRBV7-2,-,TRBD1,CASSLETGKNGYTF,TGTGCCAGCAGCTTAGAGACAGGGAAGAATGGCTACACCTTC
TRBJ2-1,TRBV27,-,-,CASSSSSGQREQFF,TGTGCCAGCAGTTCCTCGAGCGGGCAGCGTGAGCAGTTCTTC
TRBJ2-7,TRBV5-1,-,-,CASSFTTGLYEQYF,TGCGCCAGCAGCTTTACTACGGGACTTTACGAGCAGTACTTC
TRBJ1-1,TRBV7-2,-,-,CASSQVGRPFAEAFF,TGTGCCAGCAGCCAGGTGGGGCGGCCATTCGCTGAAGCTTTCTTT
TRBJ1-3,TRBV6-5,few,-,CASSSQVASGNTIYF,TGTGCCAGCAGTTCACAGGTGGCCTCTGGAAACACCATATATTTT
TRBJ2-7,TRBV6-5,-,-,CASTVRSSYEQYF,TGTGCCAGCACCGTCCGGAGCTCCTACGAGCAGTACTTC
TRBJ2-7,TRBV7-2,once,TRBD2,CASSDGTSVYEQYF,TGTGCCAGCAGCGACGGGACTAGCGTCTACGAGCAGTACTTC
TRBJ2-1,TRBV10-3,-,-,CAISEVGGFYNEQFF,TGTGCCATCAGTGAAGTCGGCGGGTTCTACAATGAGCAGTTCTTC
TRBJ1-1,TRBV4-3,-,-,CASKPEPGADTEAFF,TGCGCCAGCAAGCCCGAGCCTGGGGCAGACACTGAAGCTTTCTTT
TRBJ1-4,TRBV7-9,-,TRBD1,CASSPLGDRALEKLFF,TGTGCCAGCAGCCCTCTCGGGGACAGGGCACTTGAAAAACTGTTTTTT
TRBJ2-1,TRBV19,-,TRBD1,CASSEGQGAVNEQFF,TGTGCCAGTAGTGAAGGACAGGGGGCTGTCAATGAGCAGTTCTTC
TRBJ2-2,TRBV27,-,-,CASSPIKGTAVDTGELFF,TGTGCCAGCAGTCCAATAAAAGGGACTGCAGTGGACACCGGGGAGCTGTTTTTT
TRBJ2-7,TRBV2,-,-,CASTLLLTGAFGEQYF,TGTGCCAGCACCTTACTTTTGACAGGCGCCTTCGGCGAGCAGTACTTC
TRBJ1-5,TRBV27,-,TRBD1,CASSFTGVGQPQHF,TGTGCCAGCAGTTTTACAGGGGTCGGCCAGCCCCAGCATTTT
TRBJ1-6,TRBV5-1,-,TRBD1,CASRGQGSYNSPLHF,TGCGCCAGCAGGGGACAGGGCTCCTATAATTCACCCCTCCACTTT
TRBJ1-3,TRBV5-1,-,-,CASSRNRENTIYF,TGCGCCAGCAGTCGGAACAGGGAGAACACCATATATTTT
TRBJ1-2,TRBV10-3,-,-,CAISEGGYYGYTF,TGTGCCATCAGTGAGGGGGGGTATTATGGCTACACCTTC
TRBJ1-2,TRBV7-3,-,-,CASSLGGDYGYTF,TGTGCCAGCAGCTTGGGGGGTGACTATGGCTACACCTTC
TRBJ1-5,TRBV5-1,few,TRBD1,CASSLTGGDQPQHF,TGCGCCAGCAGCTTGACAGGGGGTGATCAGCCCCAGCATTTT
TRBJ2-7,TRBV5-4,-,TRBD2,CASSISSGSIYEQYF,TGTGCCAGCAGCATTTCTAGCGGGAGTATCTACGAGCAGTACTTC
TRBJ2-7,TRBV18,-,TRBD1,CASSPPNRGYEQYF,TGTGCCAGCTCACCACCGAACAGGGGCTACGAGCAGTACTTC
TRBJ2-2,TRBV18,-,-,CASSPYRPDSNTGELFF,TGTGCCAGCTCACCATATCGTCCGGACTCGAACACCGGGGAGCTGTTTTTT